The rows below give T cell receptor beta chains drawn from one sample of a study of PD-1 blockade in classical Hodgkin lymphoma. Using immunoSEQ multiplex PCR, the repertoire was profiled, and TCRdb retains in-frame clones only, with some absent. Found here are roughly 29,000 clones, more than 80% of them singletons; the top ten hold about 2.4%. The sample consisted of CD4+ T cells from blood, taken before the fourth cycle of nivolumab. Receptor source: a human donor with classical Hodgkin lymphoma. CDR3s include the opening cysteine and the closing phenylalanine or tryptophan. Fields, in order: J gene, V gene, CDR3 protein.

>TRBJ2-7|TRBV6-6
CATAGASGYSYEQYF
>TRBJ2-2|TRBV6-5
CASSYGGRWSTGELFF
>TRBJ2-1|TRBV7-8
CASSLGQGDYNEQFF
>TRBJ2-5|TRBV19
CASRQWGTGGTQYF
>TRBJ1-2|TRBV6-1
CASSEGTWLGYTF
>TRBJ2-5|TRBV7-6
CASSLVPSGSWGPQETQYF
>TRBJ2-6|TRBV7-2
CASTMGGTGANVLTF
>NA|TRBV5-4
CASSGDGTGYNEQFF
>TRBJ1-1|TRBV6-1
CASSEAGRAQSDF
>TRBJ1-3|TRBV7-2
CASGQGRNTIYF
>TRBJ1-2|TRBV5-4
CASSSTGGYGYTF
>TRBJ2-2|TRBV5-4
CASSSPGVLSGELFF
>TRBJ2-7|TRBV5-6
CASSFTGTVDYEQYF
>TRBJ1-1|TRBV27
CASRTVGVNNPEAFF
>TRBJ2-7|TRBV28
CASSAFPKTSGKVDEQYF
>TRBJ2-7|TRBV18
CASSPGLHYEQYF
>TRBJ2-1|TRBV6-6
CASNLREGAHEQFF
>TRBJ2-7|TRBV7-2
CASSRITGVSYEQYF
>TRBJ2-5|TRBV4-1
CASSQEETQYF
>TRBJ2-1|TRBV30
CAWSPRVLARHEQFF
>TRBJ2-3|TRBV18
CASSPGLAGEGDTQYF
>TRBJ2-3|TRBV10-3
CASRGWSTDTQYF
>TRBJ1-1|TRBV11-2
CASSLRAMNTEAFF
>TRBJ2-7|TRBV7-2
CASSKDRGYEQYF